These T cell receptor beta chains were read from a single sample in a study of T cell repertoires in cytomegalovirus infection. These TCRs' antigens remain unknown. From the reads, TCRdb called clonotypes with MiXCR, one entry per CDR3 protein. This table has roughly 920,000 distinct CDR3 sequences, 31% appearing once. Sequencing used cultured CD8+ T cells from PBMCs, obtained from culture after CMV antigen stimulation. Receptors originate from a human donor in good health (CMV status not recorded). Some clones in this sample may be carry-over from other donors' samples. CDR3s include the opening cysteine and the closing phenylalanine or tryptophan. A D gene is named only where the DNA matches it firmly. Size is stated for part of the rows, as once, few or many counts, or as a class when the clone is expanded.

CDR3nt: TGTGCCAGCAGTTCATCTCAGGGGTTTGTGGTGAATGAGCAGTTCTTC
CDR3aa: CASSSSQGFVVNEQFF
d_gene: .
abundance: .
j_gene: TRBJ2-1
v_gene: TRBV6-5

CDR3nt: TGTGCCAGCAGAAGGACTAGCGGCAGGTACCAAGAGACCCAGTACTTC
CDR3aa: CASRRTSGRYQETQYF
d_gene: TRBD2
abundance: few
j_gene: TRBJ2-5
v_gene: TRBV12-3/TRBV12-4

CDR3nt: TGTGCCAGCAGCCTCGGACAGGGATTGTACTATGGCTACACCTTC
CDR3aa: CASSLGQGLYYGYTF
d_gene: TRBD1
abundance: .
j_gene: TRBJ1-2
v_gene: TRBV7-2

CDR3nt: TGTGCCAGCAGCCCGAGAGACAAGGGGTCTCGCTATGGCTACACCTTC
CDR3aa: CASSPRDKGSRYGYTF
d_gene: .
abundance: .
j_gene: TRBJ1-2
v_gene: TRBV12-3/TRBV12-4

CDR3nt: TGTGCCAGCACCCTAACGGGCCTTCCTGGAGGGACCCAGTACTTC
CDR3aa: CASTLTGLPGGTQYF
d_gene: .
abundance: many
j_gene: TRBJ2-5
v_gene: TRBV12-3/TRBV12-4

CDR3nt: TGCAGTGCTGTTTATAGCGGGGGGTCCTACAATGAGCAGTTCTTC
CDR3aa: CSAVYSGGSYNEQFF
d_gene: TRBD2
abundance: .
j_gene: TRBJ2-1
v_gene: TRBV20-1

CDR3nt: TGCAGTGCTAGCAGCAGGGCAAAGAGCTCCTATAATTCACCCCTCCACTTT
CDR3aa: CSASSRAKSSYNSPLHF
d_gene: .
abundance: .
j_gene: TRBJ1-6
v_gene: TRBV20-1

CDR3nt: TGCGCCAGCAGGTATTTGTCAAGCGGGAGAGACCGGGACATTCAGTACTTC
CDR3aa: CASRYLSSGRDRDIQYF
d_gene: TRBD2
abundance: .
j_gene: TRBJ2-4
v_gene: TRBV5-1

CDR3nt: TGTGCCAGCAGCTTTGGCCGGGACATCAGGCACACTGAAGCTTTCTTT
CDR3aa: CASSFGRDIRHTEAFF
d_gene: .
abundance: .
j_gene: TRBJ1-1
v_gene: TRBV7-8

CDR3nt: TGTGCCAGCAGTTACACCCCTGTTAGGGAGAACACTGAAGCTTTCTTT
CDR3aa: CASSYTPVRENTEAFF
d_gene: .
abundance: few
j_gene: TRBJ1-1
v_gene: TRBV6-2/TRBV6-3

CDR3nt: TGTGCCAGCAGGAAGACAGGGGCAGCGAACACTGAAGCTTTCTTT
CDR3aa: CASRKTGAANTEAFF
d_gene: TRBD1
abundance: .
j_gene: TRBJ1-1
v_gene: TRBV6-5

CDR3nt: TGTGCCAGCAGCTTAGAGCGGGGTGACAATGAGCAGTTCTTC
CDR3aa: CASSLERGDNEQFF
d_gene: TRBD2
abundance: many
j_gene: TRBJ2-1
v_gene: TRBV7-9

CDR3nt: TGTGCCAGCAGCCGTTCGGGGAATGAAAAACTGTTTTTT
CDR3aa: CASSRSGNEKLFF
d_gene: .
abundance: .
j_gene: TRBJ1-4
v_gene: TRBV12-3/TRBV12-4

CDR3nt: TGTGCCAGCAGCAGCGGGGGGGCCCCAGATACGCAGTATTTT
CDR3aa: CASSSGGAPDTQYF
d_gene: TRBD2
abundance: many
j_gene: TRBJ2-3
v_gene: TRBV12-3/TRBV12-4

CDR3nt: TGTGCCAGCAGCTTATCCGGGGGCTGGACCGGGGAGCTGTTTTTT
CDR3aa: CASSLSGGWTGELFF
d_gene: .
abundance: .
j_gene: TRBJ2-2
v_gene: TRBV7-9

CDR3nt: TGTGCCAGCAGCGGACCGACAGGGATGGACGGCTACACCTTC
CDR3aa: CASSGPTGMDGYTF
d_gene: TRBD1
abundance: many
j_gene: TRBJ1-2
v_gene: TRBV7-2

CDR3nt: TGTGCCAGCAGCTTAGTGATACTAGCGGGGACCGTGCATGGAGATACGCAGTATTTT
CDR3aa: CASSLVILAGTVHGDTQYF
d_gene: TRBD2
abundance: many
j_gene: TRBJ2-3
v_gene: TRBV7-9

CDR3nt: TGTGCCACCAGTGATTCGGCTAGGGGTACGCAGTATTTT
CDR3aa: CATSDSARGTQYF
d_gene: .
abundance: .
j_gene: TRBJ2-3
v_gene: TRBV24-1

CDR3nt: TGTGCCAGTTCCTCCAGGGGGAGGAGATCTGGTGGCTACACCTTC
CDR3aa: CASSSRGRRSGGYTF
d_gene: TRBD1
abundance: few
j_gene: TRBJ1-2
v_gene: TRBV6-2/TRBV6-3

CDR3nt: TGTGCCAGCACCCTAATTAGCGGGGCTTTCAATGAGCAGTTCTTC
CDR3aa: CASTLISGAFNEQFF
d_gene: TRBD2
abundance: few
j_gene: TRBJ2-1
v_gene: TRBV7-6